This T cell receptor (beta chain) stems from a study of Graves' ophthalmopathy and Graves' hyperthyroidism. Amplified TCR beta CDR3 regions were obtained using RNA transcripts as template. The first round was an RT-PCR with HTBI primers, and the second round was a multiplex PCR. TCRdb reanalysed the multiplex PCR reads using MiXCR and keeps one entry per CDR3 protein. The sample gives roughly 610,000 distinct CDR3 sequences, 22% of which show up once; roughly 6.9% is in the top ten. Details on this clonotype: Its antigen is unidentified.

In this cohort's terms, stable hyperthyroidism meant no ophthalmopathy by 18 months of follow-up. Newly diagnosed, the hyperthyroidism patients had under 2 months' duration and were aged 18 to 65. The CDR3 has 16 amino acids. The V gene's germline CDR1 is SGHAT and CDR2 FQNNGV. Trimming cost V 5 bases and J 0 bases, with 16 bases left between them. Study results and limitations: Cross-validated, the 13-signature model showed 87.88%/81.08% sensitivity/specificity, and 80%/75% in the test set. Blood also harbored most expanded thyroid clonotypes above 0.001 frequency.

The material sequenced was peripheral blood. This clonotype was obtained from a young woman with stable Graves' hyperthyroidism. Some clones in this sample may be carry-over from other donors' samples. The chain combines TRBV11-2 with TRBJ1-2, with D perhaps matching TRBD1 (5 bases). CDR3 sequence reads: CASSQPGTPPNYGYTF. The CDR3 DNA sequence: TGTGCCAGCAGCCAACCCGGGACCCCCCCTAACTATGGCTACACCTTC.